The next 28 T cell receptor beta chains were all read from a single sample in a study of identical twins. From the 5' RACE reads, TCRdb called clonotypes with MiXCR, one entry per CDR3 protein. Here the sample spans around 550,000 distinct CDR3 sequences, roughly 15% being singletons. The data also belong to a second study, concerning yellow fever vaccine responses in identical twins.

The sample taken for sequencing was CD4+ T cells sorted from blood. The receptor set was obtained from a woman aged 18-29 years in good health.

The chain employs TRBV24-1 and TRBJ1-5; no reliable D call. Germline V gene data show CDR1 as KGHDR and CDR2 as SFDVKD. The length of the CDR3 is 13 residues. The V gene lost 9 bases and the J gene lost 2 bases, with 10 bases spanning the gap. The chain's CDR3 is CATSVSGNQPQHF. The CDR3 nucleotides are TGTGCCACCTCCGTTAGCGGCAATCAGCCCCAGCATTTT.

In its sample, this clonotype was seen a few times. V and J are TRBV11-2 and TRBJ2-2; TRBD2 aligns across 10 bases. The CDR3 spans 15 residues. The germline CDR1 and CDR2 sequences are SGHAT and FQNNGV. The V segment lost 4 bases and the J segment 4 bases; nucleotides outside the gene matches: 3. In DNA, the CDR3 is TGTGCCAGCAGCTCCCTAGCGGGGGCCACCGGGGAGCTGTTTTTT. Translating it yields CASSSLAGATGELFF.

This clonotype came up a few times. This rearrangement joins TRBV4-2 to TRBJ1-2; D is undetermined. Germline CDR1 and CDR2: LGHNA and YNFKEQ. Trimming removed 3 bases at V and 7 bases at J, with 18 bases between. This CDR3 has 15 residues. The CDR3 sequence is CASSQGYSAVGGYTF. The CDR3 DNA is TGTGCCAGCAGCCAGGGTTACTCCGCGGTGGGTGGCTACACCTTC.

This clonotype has just a few counts. This sequence joins TRBV3-1 and TRBJ2-5, with D uncertain. Per germline, CDR1 LGHDT and CDR2 YNNKEL (reference sequence). Trimming cost V 2 bases and J 5 bases, with 9 bases left between them. This CDR3 region has 13 residues. Here the CDR3 reads CASSQFSQETQYF. The CDR3 DNA is TGTGCCAGCAGCCAATTTAGCCAGGAGACCCAGTACTTC.

This clonotype was picked up a small number of times. The chain employs TRBV5-6 and TRBJ2-2, with a possible D match to TRBD2 (6 bases). Germline values: CDR1 SGHDT, CDR2 YYEEEE. The ends were cut back, 4 bases at V and 5 bases at J, with 15 bases in the middle. CDR3 size: 15 residues. CDR3 amino acids: CASSPPGGKTGELFF. The CDR3, as DNA: TGTGCCAGCAGCCCCCCCGGAGGGAAAACCGGGGAGCTGTTTTTT.

The CDR3 reads CATCYLDGLGQSDRPGNTEAFF. DNA for the CDR3: TGTGCCACCTGTTATTTAGACGGGCTTGGGCAGTCTGATCGCCCTGGGAACACTGAAGCTTTCTTT. The chain is built from TRBV6-9 and TRBJ1-1; D remains unclear. This CDR3 has 22 amino acids. Germline V gene data show CDR1 as MNHGY and CDR2 as SVAAGI. Between the trimmed V and J ends, which lost 10 bases and 1 base, there was a span of 40 bases.

This clonotype was found a few times. The chain carries TRBV10-3 and TRBJ2-1, with TRBD1 as a possible D gene (6 bases). With 7 bases removed from V and 6 bases from J, the gap between germline ends came to 10 bases. The CDR3 contains 12 residues. Germline V CDR1 and CDR2: ENHRY, SYGVKD. Here the CDR3 DNA reads TGTGCCATCATGGCAGGGGCCAATGAGCAGTTCTTC. Translation: CAIMAGANEQFF.

In its sample, this clonotype was seen many times. This CDR3 reads CASSPGGLETQYF. The CDR3 DNA sequence: TGTGCCAGCAGCCCAGGCGGGTTGGAGACCCAGTACTTC. V gene TRBV3-1 combines with J gene TRBJ2-5, with D possibly being TRBD2 (5 bases). The CDR3 length is 13 residues. V was shortened by 4 bases and J by 5 bases, with 11 bases between the two germline ends. CDR1 and CDR2 from the germline V gene are LGHDT and YNNKEL (reference sequence).

The chain employs TRBV29-1 and TRBJ2-3; D gene unclear. In germline, CDR1 is SQVTM, CDR2 ANQGSEA. Deletions cut 6 bases from V and 4 bases from J, with 20 bases between. The CDR3 is made up of 15 amino acids. CDR3 protein: CSVIQEGVYADTQYF. As DNA, the CDR3 is TGCAGCGTGATCCAAGAAGGAGTTTATGCAGATACGCAGTATTTT.

This clonotype was picked up many times. The V call is TRBV5-1, the J call TRBJ1-1; weak D call: TRBD1 (5 bases). The CDR3 spans 14 residues. Germline CDR1 SGHRS, CDR2 YFSETQ. Trimming left V 5 bases short and J 8 bases short, with 19 bases between. CDR3 residues: CASRLTEVRGEAFF. CDR3 coding DNA: TGCGCCAGCAGGTTGACAGAGGTACGGGGGGAAGCTTTCTTT.

This chain's CDR3 is CAITQQSSTDTQYF. The DNA of the CDR3 is TGTGCCATCACCCAACAGAGTAGCACAGATACGCAGTATTTT. This chain joins TRBV10-3 and TRBJ2-3; D is uncertain. Trimming left V 7 bases short and J 0 bases short, with 11 bases between. CDR3 length equals 14 residues. From germline, CDR1 is ENHRY and CDR2 SYGVKD.

This clonotype was counted between two and nine times. This chain connects TRBV3-1 to TRBJ2-6, with D tentatively TRBD1 (6 bases). From germline, CDR1 is LGHDT and CDR2 YNNKEL (reference sequence). This CDR3 spans 14 amino acids. V gave up 11 bases and J gave up 6 bases, with 17 bases separating them. CDR3 sequence reads: CASGRGFEANVLTF. The CDR3 DNA reads TGTGCCTCCGGTAGGGGGTTTGAGGCCAACGTCCTGACTTTC.

The chain has TRBV28 and TRBJ1-2; D not certain. Trimming removed 10 bases at V and 2 bases at J, with 14 bases between. The V gene's germline CDR1 is MDHEN and CDR2 SYDVKM. This CDR3 spans 13 amino acids. CDR3 sequence (DNA): TGTGCCACCCACGACCCAAGGAACTATGGCTACACCTTC. Translated: CATHDPRNYGYTF.

The sample holds a few counts of this clonotype. V usage is TRBV15 and J usage is TRBJ2-1; no clear D. Germline CDR1 reads LNHNV; CDR2 reads YYDKDF (reference sequence). V was shortened by 5 bases and J by 2 bases, with 7 bases between the two germline ends. The CDR3 extends over 13 amino acids. CDR3 in DNA: TGTGCCACCAGCCCGAATACCTACAATGAGCAGTTCTTC. Translated: CATSPNTYNEQFF.

Only a few counts were recorded for this clonotype. The chain employs TRBV21-1 and TRBJ2-1. TRBV21-1 is described as a pseudogene. This CDR3 is 16 amino acids long. The CDR3 loop reads CASSKGVREGPHEQFF. The CDR3 DNA follows: TGTGCCAGCAGCAAAGGGGTGCGGGAGGGCCCACATGAGCAGTTCTTC.

The chain carries TRBV4-1 and TRBJ1-5; D gene uncertain. With 1 base removed from V and 7 bases from J, the gap between germline ends came to 11 bases. The germline gives CDR1 MGHRA, CDR2 YSYEKL. The CDR3 extends over 14 amino acids. The DNA for the CDR3 is TGCGCCAGCAGCCAAGGGGTTGTCGAGCAGCCCCAGCATTTT. Its translation is CASSQGVVEQPQHF.

This clonotype was seen more than once but under ten times. This rearrangement joins TRBV20-1 to TRBJ1-1; a possible D gene is TRBD1 (6 bases). The CDR3 is 15 residues long. Trimming took off 1 base at V and 5 bases at J, with 17 bases between the two ends. Germline CDR1 reads DFQATT; CDR2 reads SNEGSKA (reference sequence). The CDR3 coding sequence is TGCAGTGCTAGAGCACCGGAAACAGGGTCGACTGAAGCTTTCTTT. Translated, it gives CSARAPETGSTEAFF.

This clonotype has a handful of counts. V gene TRBV3-1 combines with J gene TRBJ2-1; D is unclear. V was cut by 0 bases and J by 6 bases, with 12 bases left in between. Germline-derived CDR1 and CDR2 are LGHDT and YNNKEL (reference sequence). The CDR3 covers 15 residues. The CDR3 DNA reads TGTGCCAGCAGCCAAGACCTGACTCCGAGCAATGAGCAGTTCTTC. Protein product: CASSQDLTPSNEQFF.

The chain has TRBV5-1 and TRBJ2-3; D gene uncertain. The V gene lost 9 bases and the J gene lost 7 bases, with 12 bases spanning the gap. The CDR3 runs 11 residues. CDR1 and CDR2 (germline): SGHRS, YFSETQ. This CDR3 is CATSVENTQYF. The CDR3, as DNA: TGCGCCACCTCCGTGGAAAATACGCAGTATTTT.

This clonotype was found many times. The V gene is TRBV14, the J gene TRBJ2-3; 11 nucleotides line up with TRBD2. The CDR3 has 17 amino acids. J lost 2 bases, V lost 4 bases, and 8 bases had no gene match. Germline V gives CDR1 SGHDN, CDR2 FVKESK. The DNA for the CDR3 is TGTGCCAGCAGCCTAATAGCGGGAGGGCCGCTCACAGATACGCAGTATTTT. Translating it yields CASSLIAGGPLTDTQYF.

There are a few counts of this clonotype. This CDR3 reads CASTLHGVYVNEQFF. CDR3 bases: TGCGCCAGCACCCTTCATGGGGTTTATGTCAATGAGCAGTTCTTC. J is TRBJ2-1 and V is TRBV5-1; D not resolved. V shed 6 bases and J shed 6 bases, with 19 bases lying between them. The CDR3 runs to 15 residues. The germline gives CDR1 SGHRS, CDR2 YFSETQ.

V usage is TRBV3-1 and J usage is TRBJ1-1, with TRBD1 matching over 10 bases. The J segment lost 5 bases and the V segment lost 2 bases, leaving 2 bases of the junction unmatched. Germline V lookup: CDR1 LGHDT, CDR2 YNNKEL (reference sequence). The CDR3 spans 14 residues. The CDR3 loop reads CASSQRDRGTEAFF. As DNA, the CDR3 is TGTGCCAGCAGCCAACGGGACAGGGGTACTGAAGCTTTCTTT.

This clonotype turned up a few times. V gene TRBV11-2 combines with J gene TRBJ2-3; the match to TRBD2 covers 7 bases. The CDR3 sequence is 17 residues long. The V gene's germline CDR1 is SGHAT and CDR2 FQNNGV. Losses at the gene ends were 0 bases for V and 3 bases for J; bases not matched to a gene: 9. CDR3 protein: CASSLDSGGRGTDTQYF. In DNA form, the CDR3 reads TGTGCCAGCAGCTTAGACTCCGGGGGGAGAGGGACAGATACGCAGTATTTT.

Many counts were recorded for this clonotype. The J gene is TRBJ2-5, the V gene TRBV5-1, with D tentatively TRBD1 (5 bases). The CDR3 totals 15 residues. Germline V gives CDR1 SGHRS, CDR2 YFSETQ. V dropped 1 base and J dropped 5 bases, with 15 bases sitting between them. CDR3 in DNA: TGCGCCAGCAGCTTGAGGGGCTGGAACACTGAGACCCAGTACTTC. Translating it yields CASSLRGWNTETQYF.

The rearrangement joins TRBV29-1 to TRBJ2-1; possibly TRBD2 for D (5 bases). The CDR3 consists of 15 residues. Germline values: CDR1 SQVTM, CDR2 ANQGSEA. Trimming removed 6 bases from V and 0 bases from J, with 15 bases in between. Here the CDR3 reads CSVGAVGGSYNEQFF. CDR3 DNA sequence: TGCAGCGTCGGAGCCGTAGGAGGCTCCTACAATGAGCAGTTCTTC.

V usage is TRBV5-5 and J usage is TRBJ2-7, with a possible D match to TRBD1 (6 bases). Germline V CDR1 and CDR2: SGHKS, YYEKEE (reference sequence). V dropped 3 bases and J dropped 0 bases, with 13 bases sitting between them. The CDR3 contains 15 residues. CDR3 DNA sequence: TGTGCCAGCAGCTCTTCCAGGGGATTCTCCTACGAGCAGTACTTC. The encoded protein is CASSSSRGFSYEQYF.

This clonotype came up a few times. The chain is built from TRBV12-3 or TRBV12-4 and TRBJ2-5, with no clear D. The CDR3 is 13 amino acids. V was cut by 6 bases and J by 3 bases, with 11 bases left in between. The CDR3 spells CASSGPLEETQYF. Here the CDR3 DNA reads TGTGCCAGCAGCGGCCCGCTAGAAGAGACCCAGTACTTC.

In this sample, this clonotype turned up a few times. The chain has TRBV10-3 and TRBJ2-2, with 8 bases lining up with TRBD2. The CDR3 is 15 residues long. The V and J ends lost 6 bases and 3 bases, in that order; junction bases with no gene match: 6. CDR1 and CDR2 from the germline V gene are ENHRY and SYGVKD. The CDR3 sequence: CAIRERETYTGELFF. In DNA, the CDR3 is TGTGCCATCAGGGAGCGGGAGACCTACACCGGGGAGCTGTTTTTT.